This T cell receptor beta chain was sequenced during a study of response to subunit inactivated influenza vaccine. TCRdb analysed the RT-PCR reads with MiXCR anew, one entry per CDR3 protein. The repertoire holds hundreds of thousands of distinct CDR3 sequences, 11% seen once, with roughly 9.6% in the top ten. This clonotype was recorded a few times. Trimming stripped 2 bases from V and 0 bases from J, with 5 bases between. Germline V lookup: CDR1 SGHTA, CDR2 FQGNSA. This CDR3 is 15 amino acids long. These data were also reused for a study on T cells expressing NK-cell markers. Per that study: The authors made TCR beta cDNA libraries by 5'RACE template switching. This switching added a universal primer site and UMIs. Seven donors tested HCMV-seropositive and one tested seronegative among the eight sequenced. NKG2C+ dominant clonotype frequencies in several donors were roughly 1.0-7.0% of CD8+ T cells. These same clonotypes (in four donors) also led the CD3+CD56-NKG2C+ fraction.

V gene TRBV7-2 combines with J gene TRBJ1-6; D uncertain. The origin of this receptor is a man between 50 and 59 years old who received an inactivated influenza vaccine. The sample consisted of PBMCs from blood, taken on the day of vaccination. The CDR3 coding sequence is TGTGCCAGCAGCTTAACCGCCTCCTATAATTCACCCCTCCACTTT. It encodes CASSLTASYNSPLHF. The variable domain in full, with the rest retrieved from reference TRBV7-2 and TRBJ1-6, is GAGVSQSPSNKVTEKGKDVELRCDPISGHTALYWYRQSLGQGLEFLIYFQGNSAPDKSGLPSDRFSAERTGGSVSTLTIQRTQQEDSAVYLCASSLTASYNSPLHFGNGTRLTVT.